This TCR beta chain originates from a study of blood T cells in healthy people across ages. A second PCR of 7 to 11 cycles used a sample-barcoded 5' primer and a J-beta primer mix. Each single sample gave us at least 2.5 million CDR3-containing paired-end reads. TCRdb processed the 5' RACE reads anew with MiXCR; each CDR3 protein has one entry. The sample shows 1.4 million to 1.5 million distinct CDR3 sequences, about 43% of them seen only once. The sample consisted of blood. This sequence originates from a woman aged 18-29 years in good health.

Here the CDR3 DNA reads TGTGCCAGCAGGGGAATTACCGATTGGGGGGCGTTGTGGCATGAGCAGTTCTTC. It specifies CASRGITDWGALWHEQFF. The chain has TRBV28 and TRBJ2-1; the D call may be TRBD1 or TRBD2 (6 bases each). Germline V gives CDR1 MDHEN, CDR2 SYDVKM. The CDR3 spans 18 residues. V was cut by 6 bases and J by 8 bases, with 29 bases left in between. Based on the CDR3 plus reference TRBV28 and TRBJ2-1, the full variable domain is DVKVTQSSRYLVKRTGEKVFLECVQDMDHENMFWYRQDPGLGLRLIYFSYDVKMKEKGDIPEGYSVSREKKERFSLILESASTNQTSMYLCASRGITDWGALWHEQFFGPGTRLTVL.